This T cell receptor beta chain comes out of a study of T cells in Graves' hyperthyroidism and ophthalmopathy. This clonotype appeared many times. Researchers took RNA transcripts and amplified the TCR beta CDR3 regions from them. The primer set for the first-round RT-PCR of the TCR CDR3 was HTBI. TCRdb re-called the multiplex PCR reads with MiXCR, one entry per CDR3 protein. Of hundreds of thousands of distinct CDR3 sequences in the sample, less than 20% were seen once. Absent ophthalmopathy progression within 18 months defined stable Graves' hyperthyroidism. Exclusions: uncontrolled infection, other autoimmune disease, pregnancy, lactation. This clonotype was sampled from a woman between 18 and 29 years old with Graves' hyperthyroidism. The sequenced material came from blood.

The CDR3 DNA follows: TGTGCCAGCAGTTTGGTCCGGAGCACCTTC. Translating it yields CASSLVRSTF. V usage is TRBV28 and J usage is TRBJ1-2, with unresolved D. Germline loops: CDR1 MDHEN, CDR2 SYDVKM. V lost 3 bases, J lost 13 bases, and 9 bases lay in between. The CDR3 totals 10 residues.